One sample yielded the 16 T cell receptor beta chains listed below, sequenced in a study of T cell responses to AZD1222 COVID-19 vaccine. Some clones are missing from TCRdb's copy, which holds only in-frame ones; the method was immunoSEQ multiplex PCR. This repertoire shows 95,000 to 100,000 clones, less than 95% found once; its top ten account for 1.3%. The starting material was peripheral blood, obtained on day 0 of AZD1222 vaccination. These TCRs come from an adult in good health.

This clone has only one observation. The rearrangement uses TRBV11-2 and TRBJ2-7, with D possibly TRBD1 on 6 matching bases. V lost 5 bases to trimming and J lost 3 bases, with 26 bases between them. The CDR3 totals 18 residues. The germline V gene encodes CDR1 SGHAT and CDR2 FQNNGV. The CDR3, as DNA: TGTGCCAGCAGCCCTCGGACAGCCTCCGCCTCCCGAATCTACGAGCAGTACTTC. Encoded protein: CASSPRTASASRIYEQYF.

This clone was seen a single time. The V and J genes are TRBV28 and TRBJ1-2; 9 bases fit TRBD1. V lost 10 bases and J lost 6; bases outside the gene matches: 18. This CDR3 has 16 residues. Looked up from germline, CDR1 is MDHEN and CDR2 is SYDVKM. The DNA for the CDR3 is TGTGCCATCACACAGGGGGCGTCGGGGGTTGAAGATGGCTACACCTTC. It codes for CAITQGASGVEDGYTF.

CDR3 residues: CASSQSRGEENSGNTIYF. In nucleotides, the CDR3 is TGTGCCAGCAGCCAATCCCGGGGCGAAGAAAACTCTGGAAACACCATATATTTT. The genes are TRBV4-2 and TRBJ1-3; perhaps TRBD1 as D (5 bases). The CDR3 covers 18 residues. The V and J ends lost 2 bases and 0 bases respectively, with 17 bases between them. Looked up from germline, CDR1 is LGHNA and CDR2 is YNFKEQ.

CDR3 nucleotide sequence: TGTGCCAGCAGCCAGGGCGGGTCAGGGGCTTATGAAAAACTGTTTTTT. This gives the protein CASSQGGSGAYEKLFF. The V and J genes are TRBV5-5 and TRBJ1-4; the D gene is possibly TRBD1 (6 bases). The CDR3 runs to 16 residues. V was cut by 4 bases and J by 6 bases, with 19 bases left in between. Germline V gives CDR1 SGHKS, CDR2 YYEKEE (reference sequence).

The V gene is TRBV27, the J gene TRBJ1-5; TRBD1 is a possible D gene (6 bases). CDR1 and CDR2 (germline): MNHEY, SMNVEV (reference sequence). Between the trimmed V and J ends, which lost 0 bases and 5 bases, there was a span of 11 bases. This CDR3 has 15 residues. The chain's CDR3 is CASSLSWGAHQPQHF. CDR3 coding DNA: TGTGCCAGCAGTTTATCGTGGGGGGCTCATCAGCCCCAGCATTTT.

The chain carries TRBV7-2 and TRBJ1-6; D call uncertain. This CDR3 has 13 amino acids. CDR1 and CDR2 from the germline V gene are SGHTA and FQGNSA. The germline V and J ends were trimmed by 0 bases and 10 bases, with 7 bases remaining between them. CDR3 sequence (DNA): TGTGCCAGCAGCTTAGCCCCGGGCTCACCCCTCCACTTT. This translates into CASSLAPGSPLHF.

The chain combines TRBV14 with TRBJ2-1; D is undetermined. Per the germline V gene, CDR1 is SGHDN and CDR2 is FVKESK. The CDR3 contains 14 residues. V was clipped by 3 bases and J by 7 bases, with 13 bases between them. The DNA of the CDR3 is TGTGCCAGCAGCCAGAGGTCAAAGGGTAATGAGCAGTTCTTC. Its translation is CASSQRSKGNEQFF.

J is TRBJ1-2 and V is TRBV5-1; D not certain. Trimming took off 8 bases at V and 7 bases at J, with 9 bases between the two ends. The CDR3 is 10 residues long. Germline loops: CDR1 SGHRS, CDR2 YFSETQ. CDR3 in amino acids: CARGRGGYTF. The CDR3 DNA reads TGCGCCAGAGGTCGAGGTGGCTACACCTTC.

V and J are TRBV5-5 and TRBJ2-3; TRBD1 matches 8 bases. CDR3 size: 16 residues. J gave up 3 bases and V 0 bases, and 6 bases lay outside the gene matches. Germline CDR1 and CDR2: SGHKS and YYEKEE (reference sequence). In DNA form, the CDR3 reads TGTGCCAGCAGCTTGGCCCAGGGGGCTAGGACAGATACGCAGTATTTT. This gives the protein CASSLAQGARTDTQYF.

The chain joins TRBV11-3 to TRBJ2-7; TRBD1 matches at 7 bases. The CDR3 loop spans 13 amino acids. Germline V CDR1 and CDR2: SGHNT, YENEEA. Losses at the gene ends were 3 bases for V and 6 bases for J; bases not matched to a gene: 5. The CDR3 reads CASSFLQGSEQYF. For the CDR3, the DNA is TGTGCCAGCAGCTTCTTACAGGGGAGCGAGCAGTACTTC.

This clone appeared a single time. The V and J genes are TRBV11-1 and TRBJ2-1; D gene unclear. This CDR3 has 14 amino acids. The V gene lost 4 bases and the J gene lost 4 bases, with 11 bases spanning the gap. Germline V gene sequence: CDR1 SGHAT, CDR2 FQDESV (reference sequence). The CDR3 here is CASSSATDYNEQFF. As DNA, the CDR3 is TGTGCCAGCAGCTCCGCGACCGATTACAATGAGCAGTTCTTC.

V usage is TRBV14 and J usage is TRBJ1-6; no clear D. The CDR3 sequence is 14 residues long. V was clipped by 2 bases and J by 6 bases, with 8 bases between them. Germline CDR1 reads SGHDN; CDR2 reads FVKESK. CDR3 nucleotides: TGTGCCAGCAGCCAAAGGGCCTTTAATTCACCCCTCCACTTT. Its protein product is CASSQRAFNSPLHF.

CDR3 loop: CASRGGQFLGNTEAFF. Here the CDR3 DNA reads TGTGCCAGCCGGGGGGGTCAGTTTTTGGGGAACACTGAAGCTTTCTTT. The gene calls are TRBV19 and TRBJ1-1, with D perhaps TRBD1 (5 bases). CDR3 size: 16 residues. Germline values: CDR1 LNHDA, CDR2 SQIVND (reference sequence). Trimming stripped 9 bases from V and 1 base from J, with 21 bases between.

The genes are TRBV6-6 and TRBJ1-5; tentatively, D is TRBD1 (5 bases). The germline V and J ends were trimmed by 5 bases and 6 bases, with 14 bases remaining between them. Germline-derived CDR1 and CDR2 are MNHNY and SVGAGI (reference sequence). This CDR3 region has 14 residues. The CDR3 sequence: CASSIRSGAQPQHF. The DNA for the CDR3 is TGTGCCAGCAGTATTCGAAGCGGGGCTCAGCCCCAGCATTTT.

The genes are TRBV7-2 and TRBJ1-2; no clear D gene. CDR1 is SGHTA and CDR2 is FQGNSA in the germline V gene. Trimming removed 6 bases at V and 1 base at J, with 15 bases between. This CDR3 spans 15 amino acids. Here the CDR3 reads CASSLDLHLNYGYTF. The CDR3 nucleotides read TGTGCCAGCAGTCTAGACCTCCATCTTAACTATGGCTACACCTTC.

The rearrangement uses TRBV6-5 and TRBJ1-1; D may be TRBD1 (5 bases). The V gene lost 5 bases and the J gene lost 3 bases, with 16 bases spanning the gap. From germline, CDR1 is MNHEY and CDR2 SVGAGI. The CDR3 consists of 15 residues. The CDR3 loop is CASSPWTSGDTEAFF. In DNA, the CDR3 is TGTGCCAGCAGTCCCTGGACAAGTGGGGACACTGAAGCTTTCTTT.